The rows below give T cell receptor beta chains drawn from one sample of a study of cytomegalovirus exposure and HLA in healthy donors. Profiling relied on immunoSEQ multiplex PCR, and the TCRdb table lists in-frame clones only, not all of them. The sample comprises some 150,000 clones, roughly 80% of which are singletons, and 3.5% to 5.5% rests with the top ten. Sequencing input: PBMCs. All receptors derive from a woman between 35 and 50 years old in good health and CMV-seropositive. CDR3s include the opening cysteine and the closing phenylalanine or tryptophan. The D gene is left open where the match is weak. Clone size appears in some rows only: once, few, many, or a class for an expanded clone.

d_call	clone_size	v_call	j_call	cdr3_aa	cdr3_nt
.	.	TRBV19	TRBJ1-1	CASMRGLNTEAFF	TGTGCCAGTATGAGAGGTTTGAACACTGAAGCTTTCTTT
TRBD2	.	TRBV27	TRBJ2-7	CASSSLGTSGYEQYF	TGTGCCAGCAGTTCCCTCGGGACTAGCGGTTACGAGCAGTACTTC
.	.	TRBV30	TRBJ1-2	CAWNLSRGRSAGYTF	TGTGCCTGGAATCTTTCGAGAGGGAGGTCCGCTGGCTACACCTTC
.	.	TRBV7-3	TRBJ2-5	CASSLDTQETQYF	TGTGCCAGCAGCCTTGACACACAAGAGACCCAGTACTTC
TRBD2	.	TRBV5-6	TRBJ2-3	CASGRLAGHASTDTQYF	TGTGCCAGCGGTCGGCTAGCGGGACATGCTAGCACAGATACGCAGTATTTT
.	.	TRBV19	TRBJ1-5	CASSFYDQPQHF	TGTGCCAGTAGTTTTTATGATCAGCCCCAGCATTTT
.	.	TRBV5-8	TRBJ2-7	CASSLGQGLYYEQYF	TGTGCCAGCAGCTTGGGGCAGGGACTCTACTACGAGCAGTACTTC
.	once	TRBV2	TRBJ2-1	CASSEHTGSSNEQFF	TGTGCCAGCAGTGAACACACGGGATCGTCCAATGAGCAGTTCTTC
.	.	TRBV9	TRBJ1-2	CASSAPHLAPIANYGYTF	TGTGCCAGCAGCGCCCCCCATCTTGCGCCGATAGCTAACTATGGCTACACCTTC
.	.	TRBV4-2	TRBJ2-5	CASSHAGGGDRFRETQYF	TGTGCCAGCAGCCACGCTGGCGGGGGGGACAGGTTCAGGGAGACCCAGTACTTC
TRBD2	.	TRBV6-5	TRBJ2-7	CASSLLAGATHEQYF	TGTGCCAGCAGTTTACTAGCGGGGGCCACCCACGAGCAGTACTTC
.	.	TRBV27	TRBJ1-1	CASMNREYENTEAFF	TGTGCCAGCATGAACAGGGAGTACGAGAACACTGAAGCTTTCTTT
.	few	TRBV10-2	TRBJ2-1	CASSEYGDSSGNEQFF	TGCGCCAGCAGTGAGTACGGGGACTCTTCTGGCAATGAGCAGTTCTTC